This TCR beta chain was sequenced during a study of neoadjuvant anti-PD-1 for oral cavity cancer. Six replicates per PBMC sample, mostly from 450 to 600 ng of genomic DNA. Profiling relied on immunoSEQ multiplex PCR, and the TCRdb table lists in-frame clones only, not all of them. The sample includes approximately 83,000 clones, less than 85% seen only once; the top ten take about 2.9%. Patients had HPV-negative, locally advanced oral cavity squamous cell carcinoma. The source material was PBMCs, sampled before nivolumab (anti-PD-1) treatment. The sequence was obtained from a person aged 35-80 years with oral cavity squamous cell carcinoma.

CDR3 sequence reads: CASSRGQGYEQYF. The CDR3 DNA follows: TGTGCCAGCAGCCGGGGCCAGGGCTACGAGCAGTACTTC. The chain has TRBV5-6 and TRBJ2-7; D tentatively fits TRBD1 or TRBD2 (5 bases each). Germline-derived CDR1 and CDR2 are SGHDT and YYEEEE. The CDR3 is made up of 13 amino acids. V was pared by 4 bases and J by 3 bases, with 11 bases between.